The 32 T cell receptor beta chains below come from one sample, sequenced in a study of neurological immune-mediated disorders. MiXCR, run by TCRdb on the 5' RACE reads, gives a single entry per CDR3 protein. The table lists roughly 30,000 distinct CDR3 sequences, approximately 5% of them singletons. Sequencing was carried out using CD4+ T cells from blood. Source of these receptors: a woman in her forties or fifties in good health.

In its sample, this clonotype was seen many times. The J gene is TRBJ2-7, the V gene TRBV29-1; D is undetermined. CDR1 and CDR2 (germline): SQVTM, ANQGSEA. The CDR3 has 12 amino acids. V lost 5 bases to trimming and J lost 2 bases, with 10 bases between them. CDR3 nucleotide sequence: TGCAGCGTTTCTGACGGAACCTACGAGCAGTACTTC. Amino acid sequence: CSVSDGTYEQYF.

This clonotype was observed at least ten times. This rearrangement joins TRBV20-1 to TRBJ2-3; D is undetermined. V gave up 6 bases and J gave up 1 base, with 14 bases separating them. CDR1 DFQATT and CDR2 SNEGSKA come from the germline V gene (reference sequence). CDR3 size: 14 residues. CDR3 region: CSAKKGSGTDTQYF. The CDR3, as DNA: TGCAGTGCCAAGAAGGGATCGGGCACAGATACGCAGTATTTT.

The chain has TRBV5-1 and TRBJ2-3; the D gene is possibly TRBD2 (6 bases). The CDR3 runs to 13 residues. CDR1 is SGHRS, CDR2 YFSETQ, per germline. Trimming left V 1 base short and J 11 bases short, with 14 bases between. The CDR3 sequence: CASSLRGREEQYF. In DNA form, the CDR3 reads TGCGCCAGCAGCTTGAGGGGCAGGGAGGAGCAGTATTTT.

This clonotype was counted at least ten times. V gene TRBV7-3 combines with J gene TRBJ2-7; D not resolved. This CDR3 spans 14 amino acids. Trimming shortened V by 5 bases and J by 5 bases, and 16 bases separated the two germline ends. Germline V gene data show CDR1 as SGHTA and CDR2 as FQGTGA. In DNA form, the CDR3 reads TGTGCCAGCAGCCCGAGTTTGGCTGACAACGAGCAGTACTTC. Residues: CASSPSLADNEQYF.

This clonotype was detected many times. The chain links TRBV20-1 to TRBJ1-2; tentative D call: TRBD1 (5 bases). With 2 bases removed from V and 7 bases from J, the gap between germline ends came to 11 bases. Germline values: CDR1 DFQATT, CDR2 SNEGSKA (reference sequence). CDR3 size: 12 residues. The DNA for the CDR3 is TGCAGTGCTAGATGGGGGGTCGGTGGCTACACCTTC. Translation: CSARWGVGGYTF.

The table lists this clonotype with many counts. The gene calls are TRBV5-1 and TRBJ1-5, with 9 bases fitting TRBD1. Germline V CDR1 and CDR2: SGHRS, YFSETQ. After removal of 4 bases from V and 5 bases from J, the junction contained 7 bases not matched to a gene. The CDR3 runs 15 residues. The CDR3 is CASSEQGARDQPQHF. DNA for the CDR3: TGCGCCAGCAGCGAACAGGGGGCGAGGGATCAGCCCCAGCATTTT. Based on the CDR3 plus reference TRBV5-1 and TRBJ1-5, the full variable domain is KAGVTQTPRYLIKTRGQQVTLSCSPISGHRSVSWYQQTPGQGLQFLFEYFSETQRNKGNFPGRFSGRQFSNSRSEMNVSTLELGDSALYLCASSEQGARDQPQHFGDGTRLSIL.

This clonotype was counted ten times or more. This chain joins TRBV25-1 and TRBJ1-4; unclear D gene. V shed 0 bases and J shed 10 bases, with 6 bases lying between them. Germline-derived CDR1 and CDR2 are MGHDK and SYGVNS. The CDR3 has 12 amino acids. The CDR3 loop reads CASSEYNRKLFF. DNA for the CDR3: TGTGCCAGCAGTGAATATAACCGAAAACTGTTTTTT.

At least ten counts were recorded for this clonotype. The chain links TRBV29-1 to TRBJ1-3; unclear D gene. The CDR3 length is 13 residues. Trimming left V 4 bases short and J 2 bases short, with 9 bases between. Per germline, CDR1 SQVTM and CDR2 ANQGSEA. The CDR3 region is CSVVHSAGNTIYF. The CDR3 DNA is TGCAGCGTTGTTCACAGTGCTGGAAACACCATATATTTT.

Many counts were recorded for this clonotype. This rearrangement joins TRBV5-8 to TRBJ2-7; D is perhaps TRBD2 (6 bases). This CDR3 has 15 amino acids. The V gene's germline CDR1 is SGHTS and CDR2 YDEGEE. V shed 1 base and J shed 4 bases, with 15 bases lying between them. The CDR3 loop reads CASSLLDGSQYEQYF. Here the CDR3 DNA reads TGTGCCAGCAGCTTGTTGGACGGGAGTCAGTACGAGCAGTACTTC.

The table lists this clonotype with many counts. This sequence joins TRBV7-2 and TRBJ1-5, with 7 nucleotides matching TRBD1. CDR1 and CDR2 from the germline V gene are SGHTA and FQGNSA. The CDR3 sequence is 16 residues long. V shed 5 bases and J 0 bases; nucleotides not matched to a gene: 7. The CDR3 loop is CASSPGTVYSNQPQHF. In DNA form, the CDR3 reads TGTGCCAGCAGCCCCGGGACAGTGTATAGCAATCAGCCCCAGCATTTT.

The table lists this clonotype with many counts. The rearrangement links TRBV7-6 to TRBJ2-5, with D possibly being TRBD2 (5 bases). The CDR3 loop spans 14 amino acids. V shed 6 bases and J shed 5 bases, with 16 bases lying between them. CDR1 is SGHVS and CDR2 is FNYEAQ in the germline V gene. CDR3: CASSSIGLAETQYF. Here the CDR3 DNA reads TGTGCCAGCAGTTCTATCGGACTCGCGGAGACCCAGTACTTC.

This clonotype came up many times. This chain joins TRBV28 and TRBJ2-1; TRBD1 matches at 9 bases. The ends lost 8 bases at V and 6 bases at J; junction bases unmatched: 5. Germline V lookup: CDR1 MDHEN, CDR2 SYDVKM. The CDR3 sequence is 13 residues long. CDR3 amino acids: CASGTGSVNEQFF. CDR3 DNA sequence: TGTGCCAGCGGGACAGGGTCGGTCAATGAGCAGTTCTTC.

The sample holds many counts of this clonotype. The rearrangement uses TRBV12-3 or TRBV12-4 and TRBJ2-3; no firm D call. V was pared by 5 bases and J by 3 bases, with 3 bases between. CDR3 length: 11 amino acids. The DNA for the CDR3 is TGTGCCAGCAGTCAGACAGATACGCAGTATTTT. Protein: CASSQTDTQYF.

Within the sample, this clonotype is medium-sized. The rearrangement uses TRBV4-1 and TRBJ2-1; possibly TRBD2 for D (6 bases). Germline CDR1 reads MGHRA; CDR2 reads YSYEKL. The CDR3 is made up of 14 amino acids. Trimming took 5 bases from V and 2 from J, leaving 10 bases between them. CDR3 amino acids: CASSGGNTYNEQFF. The DNA for the CDR3 is TGCGCCAGCAGCGGGGGGAATACCTACAATGAGCAGTTCTTC.

This clonotype was observed at least ten times. The genes are TRBV20-1 and TRBJ2-2, with 10 nucleotides matching TRBD1. Germline V gene data show CDR1 as DFQATT and CDR2 as SNEGSKA (reference sequence). The CDR3 is 18 amino acids. With 1 base clipped from V and 8 bases from J, the junction kept 16 bases outside the gene matches. The CDR3 here is CSARVAGLQTGGRGELFF. The CDR3 DNA reads as TGCAGTGCTAGAGTAGCGGGTTTGCAGACAGGGGGCCGGGGGGAGCTGTTTTTT.

This clonotype was found a few times. The chain joins TRBV9 to TRBJ1-1; D may be TRBD1 (6 bases). The CDR3 contains 17 residues. Germline V gene lookup returns CDR1 SGDLS and CDR2 YYNGEE. V was clipped by 0 bases and J by 3 bases, with 18 bases between them. As DNA, the CDR3 is TGTGCCAGCAGCGTAGCTGGGGGCCTGGGTCGGGACACTGAAGCTTTCTTT. Translated, it gives CASSVAGGLGRDTEAFF.

This clonotype came up many times. The chain uses TRBV29-1 and TRBJ2-7; the D gene is possibly TRBD2 (5 bases). Trimming took off 5 bases at V and 7 bases at J, with 18 bases between the two ends. Germline CDR1 SQVTM, CDR2 ANQGSEA. The CDR3 has 13 residues. CDR3 sequence: CSVLIGGSGEQYF. In nucleotides, the CDR3 is TGCAGCGTTTTGATCGGTGGGTCGGGGGAGCAGTACTTC.

This clonotype was counted many times. The rearrangement joins TRBV28 to TRBJ2-3; 9 bases agree with TRBD1. The V and J ends lost 4 bases and 3 bases, in that order; junction bases with no gene match: 17. Germline assignment: CDR1 MDHEN and CDR2 SYDVKM. The CDR3 length is 19 residues. The CDR3 is CASSCQGTGHPSCTDTQYF. Written as DNA, the CDR3 is TGTGCCAGCAGTTGCCAAGGGACAGGGCATCCATCTTGTACAGATACGCAGTATTTT.

This clonotype was seen at least ten times. The chain uses TRBV28 and TRBJ2-7; D gene uncertain. From germline, CDR1 is MDHEN and CDR2 SYDVKM. V was pared by 3 bases and J by 1 base, with 13 bases between. The CDR3 length is 15 residues. The CDR3 loop reads CASSFRQSESYEQYF. The DNA of the CDR3 is TGTGCCAGCAGTTTTCGGCAGTCGGAATCCTACGAGCAGTACTTC. The entire variable domain, with the rest obtained from reference TRBV28 and TRBJ2-7, is as follows: DVKVTQSSRYLVKRTGEKVFLECVQDMDHENMFWYRQDPGLGLRLIYFSYDVKMKEKGDIPEGYSVSREKKERFSLILESASTNQTSMYLCASSFRQSESYEQYFGPGTRLTVT.

This clonotype was counted at least ten times. The chain employs TRBV7-2 and TRBJ2-1, with 8 bases matching TRBD2. The V and J ends lost 4 bases and 2 bases, in that order; junction bases with no gene match: 7. Per germline, CDR1 SGHTA and CDR2 FQGNSA. The length of the CDR3 is 16 residues. The CDR3 loop is CASSSPAGGTYNEQFF. DNA for the CDR3: TGTGCCAGCAGCTCCCCCGCGGGAGGTACCTACAATGAGCAGTTCTTC.

This clonotype was picked up many times. The gene calls are TRBV20-1 and TRBJ1-6; D perhaps matches TRBD1 (5 bases). The germline V gene has CDR1 DFQATT and CDR2 SNEGSKA (reference sequence). V lost 1 base and J 3 bases, leaving 10 bases between the germline ends. The CDR3 is made up of 15 amino acids. Here the CDR3 DNA reads TGCAGTGCTAGAGGGCCGGGGGGCTATAATTCACCCCTCCACTTT. Translating it yields CSARGPGGYNSPLHF.

This clonotype was detected many times. At one end, the junction sequence differs from germline, possibly due to a read error. The chain has TRBV7-7 and TRBJ2-2, with D uncertain. The CDR3 covers 15 residues. Germline V gene data show CDR1 as SSHAT and CDR2 as FNYEAQ (reference sequence). The CDR3 loop reads CASSLDRLNTGELFF. The CDR3, as DNA: TGTGCCAGTAGCTTAGATCGACTCAACACCGGGGAGCTGTTTTTT.

This clonotype was observed many times. This chain joins TRBV12-3 or TRBV12-4 and TRBJ2-7, with TRBD2 matching over 8 bases. V lost 7 bases and J lost 6; bases outside the gene matches: 17. The CDR3 has 16 residues. CDR3 DNA: TGTGCCAGCACCCGACCCGGGCTAGCGGGCTTGCGCGAGCAGTACTTC. Translation: CASTRPGLAGLREQYF.

This clonotype was counted ten times or more. The gene calls are TRBV5-8 and TRBJ1-2; D is perhaps TRBD1 (5 bases). CDR3 length: 15 residues. The V end was cut by 0 bases, the J end by 6 bases, with 15 bases between. Germline V gives CDR1 SGHTS, CDR2 YDEGEE. CDR3 loop: CASSLDGSEGDGYTF. CDR3 DNA: TGTGCCAGCAGCTTGGATGGAAGCGAAGGGGATGGCTACACCTTC.

This clonotype was seen ten or more times. The J gene is TRBJ2-7, the V gene TRBV7-2; D might be TRBD1 (5 bases). This CDR3 is built from 13 residues. Germline assignment: CDR1 SGHTA and CDR2 FQGNSA. V lost 5 bases, J lost 4 bases, and 12 bases lay in between. CDR3 in DNA: TGTGCCAGCAGCGCAACTTCAGGGTACGAGCAGTACTTC. Protein sequence: CASSATSGYEQYF.

This clonotype appeared many times. V is TRBV7-8 and J is TRBJ2-1, with D tentatively TRBD1 (5 bases). Germline-derived CDR1 and CDR2 are SGHVS and FQNEAQ. The CDR3 contains 15 residues. V was clipped by 2 bases and J by 5 bases, with 13 bases between them. As DNA, the CDR3 is TGTGCCAGCAGCTTAAATCCCGACAGTCACAATGAGCAGTTCTTC. The encoded protein is CASSLNPDSHNEQFF.

This clonotype was seen many times. The genes are TRBV4-1 and TRBJ2-1; D uncertain. This CDR3 is 16 amino acids long. Germline-derived CDR1 and CDR2 are MGHRA and YSYEKL. V gave up 4 bases and J gave up 1 base, with 14 bases separating them. The CDR3 DNA reads as TGCGCCAGCAGCCCACGAGGTGTCCGGTCCTACAATGAGCAGTTCTTC. Translating gives CASSPRGVRSYNEQFF.

This clonotype was detected ten times or more. This rearrangement joins TRBV6-5 to TRBJ1-4; maybe TRBD1 (6 bases). In germline, CDR1 is MNHEY, CDR2 SVGAGI. The CDR3 runs to 13 residues. The V gene lost 4 bases and the J gene lost 8 bases, with 11 bases spanning the gap. CDR3 sequence (DNA): TGTGCCAGCAGTTCCAGGGGTAGAGAAAAACTGTTTTTT. As protein: CASSSRGREKLFF.

At least ten counts were recorded for this clonotype. The chain couples TRBV7-3 to TRBJ2-2; 7 bases map to TRBD1. V was pared by 0 bases and J by 6 bases, with 4 bases of the junction left unmatched. The CDR3 length is 15 residues. The germline V gene encodes CDR1 SGHTA and CDR2 FQGTGA. CDR3 sequence (DNA): TGTGCCAGCAGCTTAACAGGGGGCAGGGCCGGGGAGCTGTTTTTT. It yields the protein CASSLTGGRAGELFF.

The sample holds many counts of this clonotype. The genes are TRBV24-1 and TRBJ2-7; 8 bases match TRBD1. This CDR3 contains 16 residues. Looked up from germline, CDR1 is KGHDR and CDR2 is SFDVKD. The trim removed 4 bases at V and 1 base at J, leaving 8 bases unmatched. The CDR3 spells CATSDPGQGNSYEQYF. Here the CDR3 DNA reads TGTGCCACCAGTGACCCCGGACAGGGTAATTCCTACGAGCAGTACTTC.

Many counts were recorded for this clonotype. V usage is TRBV7-2 and J usage is TRBJ2-1; 8 bases are a match to TRBD2. This CDR3 comprises 13 residues. Per the germline V gene, CDR1 is SGHTA and CDR2 is FQGNSA. V gave up 7 bases and J gave up 4 bases; unmatched junction bases: 3. The CDR3 sequence: CASTRLAYNEQFF. CDR3 DNA sequence: TGTGCCAGCACCAGACTAGCGTACAATGAGCAGTTCTTC.

This clonotype was seen at least ten times. A single base separates this from a much larger clone, so it may be a read error. CDR3 amino acids: CASSQVETSTEAFF. The CDR3, as DNA: TGTGCCAGCAGCCAGGTGGAAACTAGCACTGAAGCTTTCTTT. The rearrangement links TRBV3-1 to TRBJ1-1, with no clear D. V was pared by 3 bases and J by 4 bases, with 12 bases between. This CDR3 region has 14 residues. Germline assignment: CDR1 LGHDT and CDR2 YNNKEL (reference sequence).